This T cell receptor beta chain was observed in a study of T cells after yellow fever vaccination. General study findings and limits: Some clonotypes were seen in both the CD4 and the CD8 compartments. These made up a small share and likely arose from convergent recombination. The secondary response was weaker but peaked faster, day 5 versus 15. The bulk population could contribute abundant contaminating clonotypes to FACS-sorted repertoires.

This CDR3 has 17 residues. Germline trimming cut 4 bases from V and 4 bases from J; bases unmatched to any gene: 13. Germline lookup yields CDR1 SGDLS and CDR2 YYNGEE. This clonotype has a count of ten or more. Antigen specificity is unknown. By 5'RACE template switching, TCR cDNA was produced, with a universal primer site and UMIs added in the process. TCRdb reprocessed the 5' RACE reads with MiXCR, giving one entry per CDR3 protein. In the table there are hundreds of thousands of distinct CDR3 sequences, around 20% of which are singletons. The rearrangement links TRBV9 to TRBJ2-1; TRBD2 matches 8 bases. Sequencing used PBMCs, obtained before the yellow fever booster vaccination. The TCR was taken from a man aged 18 to 35 who received the YFV17D yellow fever vaccine. The CDR3 reads CASSPGGVGGGYNEQFF. The DNA for the CDR3 is TGTGCCAGCAGCCCCGGAGGAGTCGGCGGGGGGTACAATGAGCAGTTCTTC.